One sample yielded the 10 T cell receptor beta chains listed below, sequenced in a study of identical twins. TCRdb fed the 5' RACE reads into MiXCR, producing one record per CDR3 protein. Altogether 1.5 million to 2 million distinct CDR3 sequences are present, more than 30% being singletons, with the ten largest covering 0.25% to 0.3%. Material: cord blood. These receptors all stem from a newborn girl in good health.

The gene calls are TRBV27 and TRBJ2-1, with 14 bases identical to TRBD2. V shed 5 bases, J shed 7 bases, and the junction held 7 bases outside the gene matches. CDR1 is MNHEY and CDR2 is SMNVEV in the germline V gene (reference sequence). CDR3 length: 16 residues. CDR3 DNA: TGTGCCAGCAGTCTTGGGACTAGCGGGAGTAGGAATGAGCAGTTCTTC. Its translation is CASSLGTSGSRNEQFF.

A word on this clonotype: This could be a read error, since a much larger clone is one nucleotide away. The chain joins TRBV20-1 to TRBJ2-7; 10 bases map to TRBD2. Trimming took 6 bases from V and 7 from J; bases not matched to a gene: 12. The germline V gene encodes CDR1 DFQATT and CDR2 SNEGSKA (reference sequence). This CDR3 has 14 residues. The CDR3 here is CSAPGLAVYNEQYF. The CDR3, as DNA: TGCAGTGCCCCCGGACTAGCGGTCTACAATGAGCAGTACTTC.

This clonotype was seen a handful of times. This chain links TRBV7-8 with TRBJ1-2; D remains unclear. Germline-derived CDR1 and CDR2 are SGHVS and FQNEAQ. There are 15 residues in the CDR3. Trimming cost V 0 bases and J 7 bases, with 15 bases left between them. For the CDR3, the DNA is TGTGCCAGCAGCTTAGCGGGTCAGACACTCCCTGGCTACACCTTC. Protein sequence: CASSLAGQTLPGYTF.

Regarding this clonotype: Its ends do not fully match the called genes, so a read error is possible. The rearrangement uses TRBV20-1 and TRBJ2-7, with 7 bases matching TRBD2. The V gene's germline CDR1 is DFQATT and CDR2 SNEGSKA (reference sequence). CDR3 size: 15 residues. CDR3 residues: CGASGLGGRIMEQYF. In DNA, the CDR3 is TGCGGTGCTAGCGGACTGGGCGGGAGAATTATGGAGCAGTACTTC.

The rearrangement joins TRBV20-1 to TRBJ2-1; TRBD2 matches at 10 bases. The CDR3 totals 14 residues. The V gene end was trimmed by 5 bases and the J gene end by 4 bases; junction bases not matched to a gene: 5. Germline V gives CDR1 DFQATT, CDR2 SNEGSKA (reference sequence). The CDR3 DNA reads as TGCAGTGCTCCCGGACTAGCGGAGTACAATGAGCAGTTCTTC. It yields the protein CSAPGLAEYNEQFF.

The rearrangement joins TRBV10-3 to TRBJ1-1; weak D call: TRBD1 (5 bases). CDR1 and CDR2 (germline): ENHRY, SYGVKD. The ends were cut back, 4 bases at V and 7 bases at J, with 19 bases in the middle. This CDR3 has 15 amino acids. CDR3 coding DNA: TGTGCCATCAGTGGGTCTCTCAACAGGAACGTTGAAGCTTTCTTT. Translating gives CAISGSLNRNVEAFF.

The rearrangement uses TRBV5-1 and TRBJ2-5; 12 nucleotides align to TRBD1. The CDR3 runs 15 residues. The V segment lost 4 bases and the J segment 4 bases; nucleotides outside the gene matches: 5. Looked up from germline, CDR1 is SGHRS and CDR2 is YFSETQ. Written as DNA, the CDR3 is TGCGCCAGCAGCGGGACAGGGGGCATCGGAGAGACCCAGTACTTC. Its translation: CASSGTGGIGETQYF.

CDR3 in DNA: TGTGCCAGCAGTGAGGGGCGGGACCTTAATGAGCAGTTCTTC. Protein product: CASSEGRDLNEQFF. The genes are TRBV25-1 and TRBJ2-1; D perhaps matches TRBD2 (6 bases). Trimming stripped 3 bases from V and 7 bases from J, with 13 bases between. CDR3 length: 14 residues. From germline, CDR1 is MGHDK and CDR2 SYGVNS.

The table lists this clonotype with a count of one. Just one base apart from a much larger clone, this may be a read error. The chain couples TRBV27 to TRBJ1-2, with 8 bases aligning to TRBD1. Germline CDR1 and CDR2: MNHEY and SMNVEV (reference sequence). The ends lost 4 bases at V and 4 bases at J; junction bases unmatched: 8. This CDR3 is built from 15 residues. The CDR3 is CASSSRQGSSYGYTF. The DNA for the CDR3 is TGTGCCAGCAGTTCCCGACAGGGGTCTAGCTATGGCTACACCTTC.

This clonotype showed up just a few times. This chain joins TRBV7-2 and TRBJ1-1; D uncertain. V lost 5 bases, J lost 1 base, and 14 bases lay in between. This CDR3 has 15 amino acids. Germline lookup yields CDR1 SGHTA and CDR2 FQGNSA. The CDR3 DNA follows: TGTGCCAGCAGCCCAAGGTCCACGACGAACACTGAAGCTTTCTTT. This encodes CASSPRSTTNTEAFF.